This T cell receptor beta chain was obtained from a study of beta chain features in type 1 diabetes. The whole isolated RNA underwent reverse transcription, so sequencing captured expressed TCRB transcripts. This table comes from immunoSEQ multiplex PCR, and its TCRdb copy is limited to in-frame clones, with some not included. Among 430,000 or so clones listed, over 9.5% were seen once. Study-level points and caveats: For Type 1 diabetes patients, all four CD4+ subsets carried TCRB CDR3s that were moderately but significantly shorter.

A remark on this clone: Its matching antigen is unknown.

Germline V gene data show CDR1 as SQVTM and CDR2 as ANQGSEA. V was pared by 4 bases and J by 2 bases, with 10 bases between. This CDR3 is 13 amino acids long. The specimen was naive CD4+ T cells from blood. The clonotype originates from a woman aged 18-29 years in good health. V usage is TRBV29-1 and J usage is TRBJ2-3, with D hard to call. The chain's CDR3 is CSVVRVPTDTQYF. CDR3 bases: TGCAGCGTTGTGAGAGTCCCCACAGATACGCAGTATTTT.